This entry features one TCR beta chain sequence. Its antigen is as yet unknown. With 60 Vbeta and 13 Jbeta primers, the PCR was carried out. Method: immunoSEQ multiplex PCR; TCRdb's copy keeps in-frame clones and lacks some. The sample holds 90,000 to 130,000 clones, less than 85% seen once. The record originates from a study of cytomegalovirus exposure and HLA in healthy donors. Study observations and caveats: Immune exposure was documented only through CMV serostatus.

Germline CDR1 MNHNY, CDR2 SVGAGI (reference sequence). CDR3 size: 16 residues. The rearrangement uses TRBV6-6 and TRBJ2-5, with 7 bases identical to TRBD1. Near its end, the DNA agrees better with TRBJ2-7, so the J call may be wrong. The receptor's source is a man aged 25-45 years in good health and CMV-seropositive. The sequencing input was PBMCs. CDR3 nucleotide sequence: TGTGCCAGCAGTTACCCAGGACAGGATTACACCTACGAGCAGTACTTC. Translating it yields CASSYPGQDYTYEQYF.